Sequencing of this T cell receptor (beta chain) was carried out in a study of CD8 T cells in ankylosing spondylitis. The CDR3 runs 17 residues. The V end lost 2 bases, the J end lost 0 bases, and 16 bases lay between the germline ends. Per germline, CDR1 MGHRA and CDR2 YSYEKL. In TCRdb, the 5' RACE reads were re-called with MiXCR into one record per CDR3 protein. Among some 130,000 distinct CDR3 sequences listed, just under 7.5% were seen once. This clonotype was recorded many times. The sequencing sample was made of blood, either unsorted or a sorted T cell fraction (not recorded which). The chain joins TRBV4-1 to TRBJ1-1, with D hard to call. This sequence originates from a female donor with ankylosing spondylitis or in good health (not recorded which). DNA for the CDR3: TGCGCCAGCAGCCAATTGGGTCAGGACCTCATGAACACTGAAGCTTTCTTT. It is translated as CASSQLGQDLMNTEAFF.